This TCR beta chain was identified during a study of identical twins. General study points: Invariant cells of the MAIT and iNKT types might have partly distorted the zero-insertion analyses. Shared out-of-frame alpha sequences (those common to twins) showed excess low generation probability.

Of note for this clonotype: Its antigen is currently unknown.

In germline, CDR1 is SGHTA, CDR2 FQGNSA. V gave up 1 base and J gave up 4 bases; unmatched junction bases: 9. The CDR3 has 18 amino acids. TCRdb analysed the 5' RACE reads with MiXCR anew, one entry per CDR3 protein. The sample records more than 1.5 million distinct CDR3 sequences, around 33% being singletons. The clonotype was recovered from a newborn girl in good health. The J gene is TRBJ2-1, the V gene TRBV7-2, with 11 bases matching TRBD2. Source material: cord blood. CDR3 DNA: TGTGCCAGCAGCTTAGGATCGGCTAGCGGGAGGTATTACAATGAGCAGTTCTTC. Its protein is CASSLGSASGRYYNEQFF. The whole variable domain, remainder taken from reference TRBV7-2 and TRBJ2-1, is GAGVSQSPSNKVTEKGKDVELRCDPISGHTALYWYRQSLGQGLEFLIYFQGNSAPDKSGLPSDRFSAERTGGSVSTLTIQRTQQEDSAVYLCASSLGSASGRYYNEQFFGPGTRLTVL.